This T cell receptor (beta chain) comes out of a study of T cell responses to AZD1222 COVID-19 vaccine. Broader study findings: Samples come after the peak T cell response, not at day 14. When two AZD1222 doses had been given, Spike-specific TCR breadth and depth rose. Unmutated variant regions are reportedly targeted by nearly half of spike-specific TCRs.

Second doses were pooled across both intervals (about 4 or about 12 weeks). TCRdb's table, derived via immunoSEQ multiplex PCR, lists solely in-frame clones and lacks some. The table lists some 200,000 clones, 90% to 95% of them singletons. Germline CDR1 and CDR2: ENHRY and SYGVKD. This CDR3 region has 14 residues. With 0 bases clipped from V and 7 bases from J, the junction kept 2 bases outside the gene matches. As concerns this clone: What it binds is unknown.

The chain recombines TRBV10-3 with TRBJ1-4, with 7 positions matching TRBD1. The source of this sequence is an adult who received the AZD1222 COVID-19 vaccine. This specimen consisted of peripheral blood, obtained 28 days after the second AZD1222 dose. CDR3 amino acids: CAISESTGSEKLFF. The CDR3 DNA reads as TGTGCCATCAGTGAGTCGACAGGGAGTGAAAAACTGTTTTTT.